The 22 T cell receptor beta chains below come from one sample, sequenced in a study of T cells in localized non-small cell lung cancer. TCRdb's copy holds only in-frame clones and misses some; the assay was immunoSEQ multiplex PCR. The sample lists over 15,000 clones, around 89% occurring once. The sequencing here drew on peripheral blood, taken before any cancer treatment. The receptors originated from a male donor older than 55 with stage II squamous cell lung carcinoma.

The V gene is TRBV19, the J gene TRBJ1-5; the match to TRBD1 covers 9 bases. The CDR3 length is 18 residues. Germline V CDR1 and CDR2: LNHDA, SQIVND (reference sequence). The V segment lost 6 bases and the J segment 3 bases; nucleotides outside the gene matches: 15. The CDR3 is CASRLTGTGTVSNQPQHF. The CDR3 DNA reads TGTGCCAGTAGGCTCACCGGGACAGGGACCGTCTCCAATCAGCCCCAGCATTTT.

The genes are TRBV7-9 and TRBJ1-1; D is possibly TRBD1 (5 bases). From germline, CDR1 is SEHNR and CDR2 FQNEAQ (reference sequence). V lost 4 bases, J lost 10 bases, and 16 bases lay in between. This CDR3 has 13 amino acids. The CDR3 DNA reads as TGTGCCAGCAGCTCGGACGCGCTTGGGGGAGCTTTCTTT. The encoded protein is CASSSDALGGAFF.

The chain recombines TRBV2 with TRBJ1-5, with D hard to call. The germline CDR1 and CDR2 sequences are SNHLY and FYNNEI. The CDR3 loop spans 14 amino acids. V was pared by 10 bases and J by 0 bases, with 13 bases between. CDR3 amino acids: CATSSLYSNQPQHF. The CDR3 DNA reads TGTGCCACTTCGTCGTTATATAGCAATCAGCCCCAGCATTTT.

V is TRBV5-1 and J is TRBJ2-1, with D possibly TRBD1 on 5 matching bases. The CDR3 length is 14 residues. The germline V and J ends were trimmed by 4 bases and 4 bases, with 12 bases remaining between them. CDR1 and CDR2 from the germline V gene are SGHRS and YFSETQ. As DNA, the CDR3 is TGCGCCAGCAGCCAACCTACAGGTTACAATGAGCAGTTCTTC. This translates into CASSQPTGYNEQFF.

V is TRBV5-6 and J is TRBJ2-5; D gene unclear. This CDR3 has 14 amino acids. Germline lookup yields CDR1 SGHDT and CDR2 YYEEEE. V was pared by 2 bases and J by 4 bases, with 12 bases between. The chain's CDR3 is CASSFQEIGETQYF. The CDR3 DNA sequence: TGTGCCAGCAGCTTTCAGGAGATTGGAGAGACCCAGTACTTC.

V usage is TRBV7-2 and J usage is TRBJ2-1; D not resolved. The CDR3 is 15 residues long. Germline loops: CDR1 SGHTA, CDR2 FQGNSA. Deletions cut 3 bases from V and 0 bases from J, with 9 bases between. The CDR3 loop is CASSFYLSSYNEQFF. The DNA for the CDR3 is TGTGCCAGCAGCTTCTACCTTAGCTCCTACAATGAGCAGTTCTTC.

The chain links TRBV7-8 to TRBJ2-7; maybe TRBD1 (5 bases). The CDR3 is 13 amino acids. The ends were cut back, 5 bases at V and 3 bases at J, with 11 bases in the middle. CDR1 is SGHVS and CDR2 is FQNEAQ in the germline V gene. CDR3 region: CASSRRGGYEQYF. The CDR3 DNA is TGTGCCAGCAGCCGTAGGGGCGGCTACGAGCAGTACTTC.

The CDR3 region has the DNA TGTGCCAGCAGTGAGACTAGCGGGGGGAGCTCCTACAATGAGCAGTTCTTC. Amino acids: CASSETSGGSSYNEQFF. The gene calls are TRBV6-1 and TRBJ2-1, with 13 bases that match TRBD2. Unmatched junction bases numbered 2, after V lost 3 bases and J lost 0 bases. The CDR3 totals 17 residues. Germline CDR1 MNHNS, CDR2 SASEGT.

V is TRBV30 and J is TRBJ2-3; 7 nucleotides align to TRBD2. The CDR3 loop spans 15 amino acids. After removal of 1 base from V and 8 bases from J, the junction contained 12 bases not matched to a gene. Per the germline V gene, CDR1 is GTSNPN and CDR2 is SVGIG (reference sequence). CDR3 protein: CAWSGLGRGSRTQYF. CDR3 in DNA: TGTGCCTGGAGTGGCTTGGGGAGGGGTAGCCGTACGCAGTATTTT.

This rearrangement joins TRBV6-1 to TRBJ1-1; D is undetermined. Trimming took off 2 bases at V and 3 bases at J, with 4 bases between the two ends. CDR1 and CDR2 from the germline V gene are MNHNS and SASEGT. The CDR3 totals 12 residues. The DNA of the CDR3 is TGTGCCAGCAGTGAATCGGACACTGAAGCTTTCTTT. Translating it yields CASSESDTEAFF.

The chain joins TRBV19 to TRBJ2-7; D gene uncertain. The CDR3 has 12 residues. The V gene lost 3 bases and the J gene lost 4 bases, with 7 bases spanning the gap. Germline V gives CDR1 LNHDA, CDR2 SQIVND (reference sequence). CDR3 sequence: CASSIQGYEQYF. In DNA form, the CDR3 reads TGTGCCAGTAGTATTCAAGGGTACGAGCAGTACTTC.

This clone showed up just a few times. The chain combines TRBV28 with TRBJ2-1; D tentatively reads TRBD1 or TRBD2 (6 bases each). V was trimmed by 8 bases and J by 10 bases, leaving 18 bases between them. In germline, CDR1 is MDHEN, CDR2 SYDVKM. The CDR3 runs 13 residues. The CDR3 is CASRPPGGPEQFF. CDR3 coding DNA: TGTGCCAGCCGTCCCCCTGGGGGGCCCGAGCAGTTCTTC.

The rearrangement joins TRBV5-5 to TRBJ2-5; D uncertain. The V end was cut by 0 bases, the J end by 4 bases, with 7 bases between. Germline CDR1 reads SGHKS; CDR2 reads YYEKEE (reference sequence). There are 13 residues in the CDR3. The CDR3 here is CASSLAGVETQYF. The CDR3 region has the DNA TGTGCCAGCAGCTTGGCTGGGGTAGAGACCCAGTACTTC.

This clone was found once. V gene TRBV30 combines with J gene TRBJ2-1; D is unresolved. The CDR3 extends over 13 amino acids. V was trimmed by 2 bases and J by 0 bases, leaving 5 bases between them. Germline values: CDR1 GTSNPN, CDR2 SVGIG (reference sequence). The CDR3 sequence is CAWSYGSYNEQFF. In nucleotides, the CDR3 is TGTGCCTGGAGTTATGGCTCCTACAATGAGCAGTTCTTC.

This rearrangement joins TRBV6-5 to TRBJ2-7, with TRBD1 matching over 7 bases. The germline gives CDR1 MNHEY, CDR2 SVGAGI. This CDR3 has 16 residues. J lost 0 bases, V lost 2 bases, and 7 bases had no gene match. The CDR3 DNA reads TGTGCCAGCAGTTACCTGCCCGGGGACAGCTCCTACGAGCAGTACTTC. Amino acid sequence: CASSYLPGDSSYEQYF.

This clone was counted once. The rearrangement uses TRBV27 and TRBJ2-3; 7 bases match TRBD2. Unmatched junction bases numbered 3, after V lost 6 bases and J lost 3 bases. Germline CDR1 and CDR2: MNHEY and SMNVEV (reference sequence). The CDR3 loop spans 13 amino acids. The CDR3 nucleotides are TGTGCCAGCAGGGGGACTAAGACAGATACGCAGTATTTT. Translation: CASRGTKTDTQYF.

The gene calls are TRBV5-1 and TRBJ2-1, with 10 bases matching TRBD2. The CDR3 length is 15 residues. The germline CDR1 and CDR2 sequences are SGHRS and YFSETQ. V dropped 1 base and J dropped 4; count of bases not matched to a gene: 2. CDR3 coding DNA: TGCGCCAGCAGCTTGAGTAGCGGGAGGTACAATGAGCAGTTCTTC. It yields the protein CASSLSSGRYNEQFF. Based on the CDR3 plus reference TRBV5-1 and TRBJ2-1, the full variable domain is KAGVTQTPRYLIKTRGQQVTLSCSPISGHRSVSWYQQTPGQGLQFLFEYFSETQRNKGNFPGRFSGRQFSNSRSEMNVSTLELGDSALYLCASSLSSGRYNEQFFGPGTRLTVL.

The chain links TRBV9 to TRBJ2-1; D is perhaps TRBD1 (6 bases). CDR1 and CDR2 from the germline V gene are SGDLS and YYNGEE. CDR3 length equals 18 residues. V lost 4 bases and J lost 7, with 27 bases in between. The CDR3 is CASSPGQWQGNIDNEQFF. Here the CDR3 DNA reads TGTGCCAGCAGCCCAGGGCAATGGCAGGGGAATATCGATAATGAGCAGTTCTTC.

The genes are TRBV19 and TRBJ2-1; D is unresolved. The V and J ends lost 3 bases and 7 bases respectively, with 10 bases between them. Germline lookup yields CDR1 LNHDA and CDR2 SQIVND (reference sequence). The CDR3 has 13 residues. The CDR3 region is CASSIGIFNEQFF. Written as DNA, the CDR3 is TGTGCCAGTAGTATCGGTATTTTTAATGAGCAGTTCTTC.

The DNA of the CDR3 is TGTGCCAGCAGCGGCCCATCGGCACTGGATGAGCAGTTCTTC. Translation gives CASSGPSALDEQFF. V usage is TRBV6-4 and J usage is TRBJ2-1; no clear D gene. Trimming shortened V by 6 bases and J by 8 bases, and 17 bases separated the two germline ends. The CDR3 runs to 14 residues. The germline V gene encodes CDR1 MRHNA and CDR2 SNTAGT.

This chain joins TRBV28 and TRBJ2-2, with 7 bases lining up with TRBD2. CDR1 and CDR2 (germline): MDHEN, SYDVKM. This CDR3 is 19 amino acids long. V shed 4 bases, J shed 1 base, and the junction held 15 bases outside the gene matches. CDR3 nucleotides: TGTGCCAGCAGTTCCGCCTTGACCCGGGAGGTAAAGAACACCGGGGAGCTGTTTTTT. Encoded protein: CASSSALTREVKNTGELFF.

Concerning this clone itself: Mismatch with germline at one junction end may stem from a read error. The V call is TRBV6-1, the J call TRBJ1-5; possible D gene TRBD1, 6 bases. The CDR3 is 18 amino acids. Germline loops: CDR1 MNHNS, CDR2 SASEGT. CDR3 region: CATSDPPNADRVYQPQHF. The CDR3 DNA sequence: TGTGCCACCAGTGACCCCCCAAATGCGGACAGAGTGTATCAGCCCCAGCATTTT.